What follows are 15 T cell receptor beta chains derived from one specimen sequenced in a study of cytomegalovirus exposure and HLA in healthy donors (dated by TCRdb to the late 2010s). Receptors were amplified or captured by the immunoSEQ multiplex PCR assay. A mixture of 60 forward primers for TCR Vbeta segments and 13 reverse primers for TCR Jbeta segments was used in the multiplex PCR. TCRdb limited this immuneACCESS table to in-frame rearrangements with V and J called. A share of clones is missing; checked studies link under half to unresolved V genes, and the rest is unexplained. Present in this sample are about 200,000 clones, about 70% of which were seen just once. Approximately 1.8% of the sample is held by the ten biggest clonotypes. Material: PBMCs. The source is a woman aged 25 to 39 in good health and CMV-seronegative.

The gene calls are TRBV27 and TRBJ1-6; 7 bases are shared with TRBD1. This CDR3 has 16 residues. Germline V CDR1 and CDR2: MNHEY, SMNVEV (reference sequence). The ends lost 6 bases at V and 0 bases at J; junction bases unmatched: 5. The CDR3 DNA follows: TGTGCCAGCAGAGGACAGGAGAGCTCCTATAATTCACCCCTCCACTTT. Translation: CASRGQESSYNSPLHF.

The rearrangement links TRBV12-5 to TRBJ2-1; 11 bases align to TRBD2. The CDR3 is 17 amino acids. J lost 3 bases, V lost 0 bases, and 4 bases had no gene match. CDR1 LGHNT and CDR2 FRNRAP come from the germline V gene. In nucleotides, the CDR3 is TGTGCTAGTGGTTTGGTTGTTAGCGGGGGGGGCTACAATGAGCAGTTCTTC. Translation: CASGLVVSGGGYNEQFF.

The chain employs TRBV7-9 and TRBJ1-3, with TRBD1 as a possible D gene (5 bases). CDR3 length: 15 residues. Deletions cut 3 bases from V and 4 bases from J, with 13 bases between. Per the germline V gene, CDR1 is SEHNR and CDR2 is FQNEAQ (reference sequence). The DNA of the CDR3 is TGTGCCAGCAGCTTGGACGGGACTTGGGGAAACACCATATATTTT. Its protein is CASSLDGTWGNTIYF.

This clone appeared a few times. The chain has TRBV7-2 and TRBJ2-5; 7 bases align to TRBD2. The CDR3 contains 14 residues. J gave up 1 base and V 3 bases, and 2 bases lay outside the gene matches. Per germline, CDR1 SGHTA and CDR2 FQGNSA. The CDR3: CASSFGTIQETQYF. The CDR3 coding sequence is TGTGCCAGCAGCTTCGGGACTATCCAAGAGACCCAGTACTTC.

The chain employs TRBV27 and TRBJ1-5; D may be TRBD1 (5 bases). Trimming stripped 3 bases from V and 4 bases from J, with 13 bases between. The CDR3 runs 15 residues. Germline V gene data show CDR1 as MNHEY and CDR2 as SMNVEV (reference sequence). CDR3 region: CASSFRAGRNQPQHF. In DNA, the CDR3 is TGTGCCAGCAGTTTTCGGGCAGGGAGGAATCAGCCCCAGCATTTT.

This clone was counted between two and nine times. The chain recombines TRBV30 with TRBJ1-1, with D perhaps matching TRBD1 (6 bases). V lost 4 bases and J 3 bases, leaving 12 bases between the germline ends. The CDR3 totals 13 residues. In germline, CDR1 is GTSNPN, CDR2 SVGIG (reference sequence). CDR3 loop: CAWTTGVDTEAFF. Written as DNA, the CDR3 is TGTGCCTGGACGACAGGCGTTGACACTGAAGCTTTCTTT.

V is TRBV28 and J is TRBJ2-5; no reliable D call. The V and J ends lost 5 bases and 5 bases respectively, with 15 bases between them. This CDR3 contains 14 residues. In germline, CDR1 is MDHEN, CDR2 SYDVKM. The CDR3 DNA follows: TGTGCCAGCAGTCCGTACTCTAACCGGGAGACCCAGTACTTC. As protein: CASSPYSNRETQYF.

The genes are TRBV6-5 and TRBJ1-4; 8 nucleotides align to TRBD1. Unmatched junction bases numbered 5, after V lost 6 bases and J lost 2 bases. There are 15 residues in the CDR3. In germline, CDR1 is MNHEY, CDR2 SVGAGI. CDR3 loop: CASRLDRATNEKLFF. In DNA form, the CDR3 reads TGTGCCAGCAGACTGGACAGGGCCACTAATGAAAAACTGTTTTTT.

This chain's CDR3 is CASSLGWTSGRIGNEQFF. Written as DNA, the CDR3 is TGTGCCAGCAGCTTGGGATGGACTAGCGGGAGAATCGGGAATGAGCAGTTCTTC. The rearrangement uses TRBV5-4 and TRBJ2-1; TRBD2 agrees at 13 bases. Germline V gene lookup returns CDR1 SGHNT and CDR2 YYREEE (reference sequence). CDR3 length: 18 amino acids. Trimming at V came to 0 bases and at J to 7 bases, leaving 10 bases not matched to a gene.

Judged by abundance, this clone is medium-sized. The genes are TRBV6-1 and TRBJ1-6; D ambiguous. In germline, CDR1 is MNHNS, CDR2 SASEGT. V gave up 5 bases and J gave up 7 bases, with 9 bases separating them. This CDR3 contains 13 residues. The CDR3 bases are TGTGCCAGCAGTTCGACGGGAAATTCACCCCTCCACTTT. Its protein is CASSSTGNSPLHF.

The J gene is TRBJ2-3, the V gene TRBV5-6; D not resolved. The CDR3 runs 13 residues. Germline V gene lookup returns CDR1 SGHDT and CDR2 YYEEEE. V lost 7 bases to trimming and J lost 1 base, with 10 bases between them. The CDR3 here is CASVKQRTDTQYF. CDR3 DNA sequence: TGTGCCAGCGTCAAGCAACGCACAGATACGCAGTATTTT.

The chain joins TRBV27 to TRBJ1-1; TRBD1 might be the D (5 bases). This CDR3 region has 14 residues. Germline V gene data show CDR1 as MNHEY and CDR2 as SMNVEV (reference sequence). The germline V and J ends were trimmed by 3 bases and 6 bases, with 14 bases remaining between them. In DNA form, the CDR3 reads TGTGCCAGCAGTTTGGGTCAGGCAGGGCCTGAAGCTTTCTTT. Its translation: CASSLGQAGPEAFF.

The chain uses TRBV7-9 and TRBJ2-7; D is unclear. This CDR3 spans 12 amino acids. The germline V gene encodes CDR1 SEHNR and CDR2 FQNEAQ (reference sequence). V was trimmed by 5 bases and J by 2 bases, leaving 7 bases between them. The CDR3 is CASSRETYEQYF. In DNA form, the CDR3 reads TGTGCCAGCAGCCGCGAAACCTACGAGCAGTACTTC.

The chain recombines TRBV7-9 with TRBJ1-2; 9 nucleotides agree with TRBD1. After removal of 2 bases from V and 2 bases from J, the junction contained 12 bases not matched to a gene. Germline V gene data show CDR1 as SEHNR and CDR2 as FQNEAQ (reference sequence). This CDR3 has 18 amino acids. Written as DNA, the CDR3 is TGTGCCAGCAGCTTACTTGAGCGCGTGGGACAGGGCAACTATGGCTACACCTTC. Protein sequence: CASSLLERVGQGNYGYTF.

The rearrangement joins TRBV19 to TRBJ1-2; perhaps TRBD1 as D (5 bases). The CDR3 totals 13 residues. Per the germline V gene, CDR1 is LNHDA and CDR2 is SQIVND (reference sequence). Deletions cut 4 bases from V and 4 bases from J, with 10 bases between. The CDR3 loop is CASSRIGGYGYTF. CDR3 DNA sequence: TGTGCCAGTAGTAGGATCGGGGGCTATGGCTACACCTTC.